What follows describes a single T cell receptor beta chain. Its antigen is currently unknown. This record belongs to a study of T cell responses to AZD1222 COVID-19 vaccine. Study outcomes and limitations: Donors were largely white British and mainly female; clonal diversity was possibly underestimated. Baseline seropositivity occurred in only a handful of AZD1222 recipients. Receipt of two AZD1222 doses was followed by a rise in Spike-specific TCR breadth and depth. Mapped onto spike, vaccine-associated CD4 TCRs spanned it and were dominant at 160-218 and 743-854.

Trimming took 6 bases from V and 8 from J, leaving 19 bases between them. CDR3 length equals 14 residues. Germline values: CDR1 KGHSH, CDR2 LQKENI. The method was immunoSEQ multiplex PCR; TCRdb's version includes in-frame clones alone and lacks a portion of them. The sample contains more than 140,000 clones, around 91% of which appear only once. This rearrangement joins TRBV18 to TRBJ2-5; TRBD2 might be the D (6 bases). The source of this sequence is an adult in good health. Material: peripheral blood, obtained on day 0 of AZD1222 vaccination. The CDR3 sequence: CASSNGGTSTTQYF. The DNA of the CDR3 is TGTGCCAGCTCCAATGGGGGGACCAGTACTACCCAGTACTTC.